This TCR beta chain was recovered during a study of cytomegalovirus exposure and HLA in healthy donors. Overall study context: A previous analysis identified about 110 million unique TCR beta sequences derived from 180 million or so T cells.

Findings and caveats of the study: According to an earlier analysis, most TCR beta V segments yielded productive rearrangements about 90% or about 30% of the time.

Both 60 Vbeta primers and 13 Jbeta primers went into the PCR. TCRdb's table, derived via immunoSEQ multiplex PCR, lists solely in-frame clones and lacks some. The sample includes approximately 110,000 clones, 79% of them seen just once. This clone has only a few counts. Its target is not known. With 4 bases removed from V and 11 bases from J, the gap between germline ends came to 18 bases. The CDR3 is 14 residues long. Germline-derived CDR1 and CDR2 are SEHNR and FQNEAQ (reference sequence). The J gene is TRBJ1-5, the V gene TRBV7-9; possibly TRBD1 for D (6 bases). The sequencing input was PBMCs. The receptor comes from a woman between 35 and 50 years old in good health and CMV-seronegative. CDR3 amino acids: CASSSPSRPGAQHF. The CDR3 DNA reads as TGTGCCAGCAGCTCCCCCTCACGACCAGGGGCCCAGCATTTT.